This entry lists 29 T cell receptor beta chains sequenced from one sample in a study of CD8 T cells in ankylosing spondylitis. MiXCR, run by TCRdb on the 5' RACE reads, gives a single entry per CDR3 protein. The sample comprises about 140,000 distinct CDR3 sequences, about 7.3% of which are singletons, and around 12% rests with the top ten. The sample comprised blood, either unsorted or a sorted T cell fraction (not recorded which). These receptor sequences come from a female donor with ankylosing spondylitis or in good health (not recorded which).

Turning to this clonotype: A read error may produce the germline difference seen at one junction end. J is TRBJ2-2 and V is TRBV30; D might be TRBD2 (5 bases). Per germline, CDR1 GTSNPN and CDR2 SVGIG (reference sequence). There are 11 residues in the CDR3. Written as DNA, the CDR3 is TGTGCCGGGAGTTACACCGGGGAGCTGTTTTTT. As protein: CAGSYTGELFF.

This rearrangement joins TRBV20-1 to TRBJ2-3; D may be TRBD2 (6 bases). Trimming took off 1 base at V and 4 bases at J, with 18 bases between the two ends. The CDR3 has 16 residues. The germline gives CDR1 DFQATT, CDR2 SNEGSKA (reference sequence). CDR3 DNA sequence: TGCAGTGCTAGAGGGCCCCTAGCGTTTCGCTCAGATACGCAGTATTTT. Translated: CSARGPLAFRSDTQYF.

This clonotype was detected ten times or more. The chain has TRBV20-1 and TRBJ1-2; 9 nucleotides agree with TRBD1. Germline lookup yields CDR1 DFQATT and CDR2 SNEGSKA (reference sequence). The trim removed 3 bases at V and 4 bases at J, leaving 15 bases unmatched. This CDR3 has 17 amino acids. CDR3 sequence: CSARARQQGAEVYGYTF. For the CDR3, the DNA is TGCAGTGCTAGGGCCAGACAACAGGGGGCGGAGGTCTATGGCTACACCTTC.

There are many counts of this clonotype. The genes are TRBV5-4 and TRBJ2-2; 12 bases map to TRBD1. The CDR3 totals 15 residues. CDR1 and CDR2 from the germline V gene are SGHNT and YYREEE (reference sequence). V shed 4 bases, J shed 4 bases, and the junction held 2 bases outside the gene matches. The CDR3, as DNA: TGTGCCAGCAGCAAGGGACAGGGGGCCACCGGGGAGCTGTTTTTT. This codes for CASSKGQGATGELFF.

This clonotype appeared many times. The chain is built from TRBV5-1 and TRBJ1-1; the D is unclear. The CDR3 is made up of 13 amino acids. V shed 2 bases and J shed 2 bases, with 7 bases lying between them. Per germline, CDR1 SGHRS and CDR2 YFSETQ. CDR3 loop: CASSLLDNTEAFF. The CDR3 DNA sequence: TGCGCCAGCAGCTTACTCGATAACACTGAAGCTTTCTTT. Full variable domain (outside the CDR3, taken from reference TRBV5-1 and TRBJ1-1): KAGVTQTPRYLIKTRGQQVTLSCSPISGHRSVSWYQQTPGQGLQFLFEYFSETQRNKGNFPGRFSGRQFSNSRSEMNVSTLELGDSALYLCASSLLDNTEAFFGQGTRLTVV.

This clonotype was seen ten or more times. J is TRBJ1-4 and V is TRBV7-2; TRBD1 aligns across 7 bases. CDR3 length: 17 amino acids. The V gene end was trimmed by 5 bases and the J gene end by 4 bases; junction bases not matched to a gene: 13. Per germline, CDR1 SGHTA and CDR2 FQGNSA. In DNA form, the CDR3 reads TGTGCCAGCAGCCAAACTCCGCCGGGACAGATTAATGAAAAACTGTTTTTT. Its protein is CASSQTPPGQINEKLFF.

This clonotype has ten or more counts. This chain uses TRBV6-5 with TRBJ1-2; D remains ambiguous. This CDR3 has 11 amino acids. Germline CDR1 and CDR2: MNHEY and SVGAGI. V was clipped by 8 bases and J by 6 bases, with 10 bases between them. The CDR3 sequence: CASSNGDGYTF. The CDR3 nucleotides read TGTGCCAGCTCAAACGGGGATGGCTACACCTTC.

This clonotype was observed many times. The chain combines TRBV15 with TRBJ1-4; maybe TRBD1 (6 bases). The V and J ends lost 5 bases and 8 bases respectively, with 12 bases between them. CDR1 is LNHNV and CDR2 is YYDKDF in the germline V gene (reference sequence). The CDR3 is made up of 13 amino acids. The CDR3 DNA is TGTGCCACCAGCCCAGGGGAAGCCGAAAAACTGTTTTTT. Translation: CATSPGEAEKLFF.

The table lists this clonotype with many counts. The chain recombines TRBV12-3 or TRBV12-4 with TRBJ1-5; unclear D gene. V was cut by 4 bases and J by 3 bases, with 7 bases left in between. There are 13 residues in the CDR3. The CDR3 here is CASSSSVNQPQHF. The CDR3 coding sequence is TGTGCCAGCAGTTCCTCGGTCAATCAGCCCCAGCATTTT.

This clonotype was found many times. The V call is TRBV27, the J call TRBJ1-5; D is unresolved. The CDR3 totals 15 residues. The germline V and J ends were trimmed by 1 base and 0 bases, with 7 bases remaining between them. The germline gives CDR1 MNHEY, CDR2 SMNVEV (reference sequence). CDR3 residues: CASSLFSHSNQPQHF. The CDR3 DNA reads TGTGCCAGCAGTTTATTCAGCCATAGCAATCAGCCCCAGCATTTT.

The chain links TRBV11-2 to TRBJ1-2, with D maybe TRBD1 (5 bases). This CDR3 region has 14 residues. Germline V gene lookup returns CDR1 SGHAT and CDR2 FQNNGV. V lost 5 bases and J lost 0, with 10 bases in between. Here the CDR3 DNA reads TGTGCCAGCAGCCGAGGGGATTCTAACTATGGCTACACCTTC. Encoded protein: CASSRGDSNYGYTF.

There are a few counts of this clonotype. The chain joins TRBV5-1 to TRBJ2-2; maybe TRBD1 (6 bases). The CDR3 is 14 residues long. The germline V gene encodes CDR1 SGHRS and CDR2 YFSETQ. V was cut by 7 bases and J by 5 bases, with 15 bases left in between. CDR3 residues: CASYVDRQTGELFF. In DNA, the CDR3 is TGCGCCAGCTACGTCGACAGGCAAACCGGGGAGCTGTTTTTT. The full variable domain, completed using reference TRBV5-1 and TRBJ2-2, is KAGVTQTPRYLIKTRGQQVTLSCSPISGHRSVSWYQQTPGQGLQFLFEYFSETQRNKGNFPGRFSGRQFSNSRSEMNVSTLELGDSALYLCASYVDRQTGELFFGEGSRLTVL.

This clonotype showed up many times. The chain combines TRBV15 with TRBJ2-3; D is unresolved. Trimming cost V 3 bases and J 2 bases, with 6 bases left between them. CDR3 size: 13 residues. Germline loops: CDR1 LNHNV, CDR2 YYDKDF (reference sequence). Here the CDR3 reads CATSSGNTDTQYF. For the CDR3, the DNA is TGTGCCACCAGCAGCGGCAACACAGATACGCAGTATTTT.

Many counts were recorded for this clonotype. The gene calls are TRBV6-1 and TRBJ1-4; a weak D match, TRBD1 (5 bases). V was shortened by 8 bases and J by 4 bases, with 17 bases between the two germline ends. The CDR3 contains 15 residues. Germline CDR1 MNHNS, CDR2 SASEGT. The CDR3, as DNA: TGTGCCAGCGGCGACCGGGACCTCAATAATGAAAAACTGTTTTTT. Amino acids: CASGDRDLNNEKLFF.

This clonotype showed up many times. The chain recombines TRBV15 with TRBJ2-3; perhaps TRBD2 as D (7 bases). The CDR3 has 13 residues. Trimming pared 8 bases from V and 3 bases from J, leaving 12 bases between. In germline, CDR1 is LNHNV, CDR2 YYDKDF (reference sequence). CDR3 amino acids: CATGGRGTDTQYF. In DNA form, the CDR3 reads TGTGCCACCGGGGGGAGGGGGACAGATACGCAGTATTTT. The whole variable domain, remainder taken from reference TRBV15 and TRBJ2-3, is DAMVIQNPRYQVTQFGKPVTLSCSQTLNHNVMYWYQQKSSQAPKLLFHYYDKDFNNEADTPDNFQSRRPNTSFCFLDIRSPGLGDTAMYLCATGGRGTDTQYFGPGTRLTVL.

The table lists this clonotype with many counts. The V gene is TRBV27, the J gene TRBJ1-5; D is perhaps TRBD1 (6 bases). The CDR3 is 17 amino acids. V shed 0 bases and J shed 2 bases, with 14 bases lying between them. Germline V CDR1 and CDR2: MNHEY, SMNVEV (reference sequence). The CDR3 nucleotides read TGTGCCAGCAGTTTATCTCGACAGGCCGGAGGCAATCAGCCCCAGCATTTT. Its protein product is CASSLSRQAGGNQPQHF.

This clonotype showed up many times. The chain uses TRBV7-2 and TRBJ2-7; the match to TRBD2 covers 9 bases. Germline V gene data show CDR1 as SGHTA and CDR2 as FQGNSA. The length of the CDR3 is 15 residues. Trimming at V came to 1 base and at J to 1 base, leaving 2 bases not matched to a gene. The CDR3 reads CASSLGAGGSYEQYF. The CDR3 nucleotides read TGTGCCAGCAGCTTAGGTGCGGGGGGGTCCTACGAGCAGTACTTC. Based on the CDR3 plus reference TRBV7-2 and TRBJ2-7, the full variable domain is GAGVSQSPSNKVTEKGKDVELRCDPISGHTALYWYRQSLGQGLEFLIYFQGNSAPDKSGLPSDRFSAERTGGSVSTLTIQRTQQEDSAVYLCASSLGAGGSYEQYFGPGTRLTVT.

Turning to this clonotype: This clone may be a read error of a much larger clone one base away. The chain joins TRBV20-1 to TRBJ2-7; a weak D match, TRBD1 (6 bases). The CDR3 is 14 amino acids. Germline CDR1 reads DFQATT; CDR2 reads SNEGSKA (reference sequence). CDR3 region: CSATIQGPGYGQYF. CDR3 DNA: TGCAGTGCTACCATCCAGGGGCCCGGTTACGGGCAGTACTTC.

In this sample, this clonotype turned up many times. The chain employs TRBV3-1 and TRBJ1-1; weak D call: TRBD1 (5 bases). Trimming pared 1 base from V and 2 bases from J, leaving 14 bases between. Germline CDR1 and CDR2: LGHDT and YNNKEL (reference sequence). The length of the CDR3 is 16 residues. The CDR3 nucleotides read TGTGCCAGCAGCCAAGCCGGGACCGAACTTAACACTGAAGCTTTCTTT. It encodes CASSQAGTELNTEAFF.

The rearrangement uses TRBV7-3 and TRBJ1-1, with 7 bases aligning to TRBD1. Unmatched junction bases numbered 7, after V lost 6 bases and J lost 6 bases. CDR1 and CDR2 (germline): SGHTA, FQGTGA. The CDR3 is 13 residues long. CDR3 nucleotides: TGTGCCAGCAGTTCTCGCAGGGGGGCTGAAGCTTTCTTT. This gives the protein CASSSRRGAEAFF.

This clonotype came up many times. The CDR3 is CSVRQGAYEQYF. In DNA form, the CDR3 reads TGCAGCGTAAGACAGGGGGCCTACGAGCAGTACTTC. The rearrangement joins TRBV29-1 to TRBJ2-7, with TRBD1 matching over 9 bases. This CDR3 region has 12 residues. Germline V CDR1 and CDR2: SQVTM, ANQGSEA. Trimming cost V 6 bases and J 2 bases; bases outside gene matches: 2.

In its sample, this clonotype was seen many times. The chain couples TRBV3-1 to TRBJ1-5, with D possibly matching TRBD1 (6 bases). V was pared by 1 base and J by 0 bases, with 7 bases between. The length of the CDR3 is 15 residues. Germline assignment: CDR1 LGHDT and CDR2 YNNKEL (reference sequence). Here the CDR3 reads CASSQGQASNQPQHF. The CDR3 DNA is TGTGCCAGCAGCCAAGGACAGGCTAGCAATCAGCCCCAGCATTTT. Based on the CDR3 plus reference TRBV3-1 and TRBJ1-5, the full variable domain is DTAVSQTPKYLVTQMGNDKSIKCEQNLGHDTMYWYKQDSKKFLKIMFSYNNKELIINETVPNRFSPKSPDKAHLNLHINSLELGDSAVYFCASSQGQASNQPQHFGDGTRLSIL.

This clonotype was counted ten times or more. The chain joins TRBV11-3 to TRBJ2-3, with D possibly matching TRBD2 (7 bases). V lost 3 bases and J 2 bases, leaving 9 bases between the germline ends. Germline V gene data show CDR1 as SGHNT and CDR2 as YENEEA. CDR3 length: 14 amino acids. The CDR3 protein is CASSFGGPTDTQYF. The CDR3 nucleotides are TGTGCCAGCAGCTTCGGGGGGCCCACAGATACGCAGTATTTT.

This clonotype was recorded many times. This sequence joins TRBV28 and TRBJ2-3, with 9 bases identical to TRBD1. CDR1 and CDR2 from the germline V gene are MDHEN and SYDVKM. Trimming took 6 bases from V and 4 from J; bases not matched to a gene: 14. This CDR3 is built from 17 residues. The CDR3 DNA follows: TGTGCCAGCAGACTTCCTCTGGGGACAGGGAGCCCAGATACGCAGTATTTT. This gives the protein CASRLPLGTGSPDTQYF. Based on the CDR3 plus reference TRBV28 and TRBJ2-3, the full variable domain is DVKVTQSSRYLVKRTGEKVFLECVQDMDHENMFWYRQDPGLGLRLIYFSYDVKMKEKGDIPEGYSVSREKKERFSLILESASTNQTSMYLCASRLPLGTGSPDTQYFGPGTRLTVL.

This clonotype was counted many times. The chain recombines TRBV12-3 or TRBV12-4 with TRBJ1-2; TRBD1 aligns across 9 bases. There are 12 residues in the CDR3. V shed 4 bases and J 8 bases; nucleotides not matched to a gene: 2. In DNA form, the CDR3 reads TGTGCCAGCAGTTGGGACAGGGAAGGCTACACCTTC. It encodes CASSWDREGYTF.

The chain has TRBV12-3 or TRBV12-4 and TRBJ1-4, with a possible D match to TRBD1 (6 bases). The ends were cut back, 0 bases at V and 4 bases at J, with 9 bases in the middle. The CDR3 has 15 residues. The CDR3 coding sequence is TGTGCCAGCAGTTTAGCCCCAGGGGTTAATGAAAAACTGTTTTTT. Protein sequence: CASSLAPGVNEKLFF.

The chain carries TRBV7-9 and TRBJ2-2; D call uncertain. The CDR3 loop spans 16 amino acids. CDR1 SEHNR and CDR2 FQNEAQ come from the germline V gene (reference sequence). V lost 1 base and J lost 4, with 13 bases in between. The CDR3 reads CASSLDGSRFTGELFF. CDR3 DNA: TGTGCCAGCAGCTTAGACGGGTCGAGATTCACCGGGGAGCTGTTTTTT. Complete variable domain (other parts from reference TRBV7-9 and TRBJ2-2): DTGVSQNPRHKITKRGQNVTFRCDPISEHNRLYWYRQTLGQGPEFLTYFQNEAQLEKSRLLSDRFSAERPKGSFSTLEIQRTEQGDSAMYLCASSLDGSRFTGELFFGEGSRLTVL.

This clonotype was recorded at least ten times. This chain links TRBV20-1 with TRBJ1-1, with 8 bases that match TRBD1. V shed 2 bases, J shed 10 bases, and the junction held 12 bases outside the gene matches. Germline CDR1 and CDR2: DFQATT and SNEGSKA (reference sequence). CDR3 length: 14 amino acids. The CDR3 protein is CSARRTGLEKGAFF. The CDR3 region has the DNA TGCAGTGCTAGAAGGACAGGGCTTGAAAAGGGAGCTTTCTTT.

This clonotype was detected only a few times. The rearrangement links TRBV12-3 or TRBV12-4 to TRBJ1-1; no clear D gene. This CDR3 comprises 15 residues. Between the trimmed V and J ends, which lost 4 bases and 4 bases, there was a span of 16 bases. The CDR3 protein is CASSSHPAVGTEAFF. The CDR3 coding sequence is TGTGCCAGCAGTTCCCACCCCGCGGTCGGCACTGAAGCTTTCTTT.